This T cell receptor (beta chain) was observed in a study of blood T cell repertoires in COVID-19. Study overall: Samples came from the United States, Italy and Spain, spanning acute and convalescent COVID-19. The analysed material was cDNA or gDNA that came from T cells, B-cell-depleted T cells, or PBMCs.

Clinical history reported by participants formed the basis on which cohorts were assigned. Source study methods: Scientists estimated how many nucleated cells there were by amplifying reference gene primers. The assay was immunoSEQ multiplex PCR, and TCRdb's table has in-frame clones only and misses some. The DNA gave D and trimming, while V, J and clone size come from that table. The table includes fewer than 350,000 clones, 90% detected once. The sequenced sample was PBMCs or T cells enriched from blood (not recorded which). The sequence derives from a woman aged 18-29 years with acute COVID-19.

The CDR3 coding sequence is TGTGCCAGCAGTGAATTTGGCGGAAAGCAGTACTTC. Its translation: CASSEFGGKQYF. The chain employs TRBV25-1 and TRBJ2-7, with D uncertain. CDR3 length: 12 amino acids. Germline CDR1 is MGHDK and CDR2 is SYGVNS. V lost 1 base and J lost 8, with 9 bases in between.